This T cell receptor beta chain was profiled in a study of Ad26.COV2.S vaccination and SARS-CoV-2 variants. This clone was picked up a small number of times. Noted treatment: roughly 19 received Ad26.COV2.S at low or high dose, single or two shots; about 5 received placebo; per-sample allocation not given. After the first vaccine or placebo injection, samples were drawn on day 63. V was clipped by 3 bases and J by 4 bases; unmatched bases: 3. CDR1 is SGDLS and CDR2 is YYNGEE in the germline V gene. This CDR3 contains 14 residues. The method was immunoSEQ multiplex PCR; TCRdb's version includes in-frame clones alone and lacks a portion of them. The table records about 350,000 clones, roughly 90% of them present only once.

This material consisted of peripheral blood, taken in a trial of Ad26.COV2.S vaccine versus placebo. The TCR comes from a person between 18 and 60 years old who received the Ad26.COV2.S COVID-19 vaccine or a placebo. The chain links TRBV9 to TRBJ1-1, with 10 bases that match TRBD1. DNA of the CDR3: TGTGCCAGCAGCGGGACAGGGGGTGTCACTGAAGCTTTCTTT. The encoded protein is CASSGTGGVTEAFF.